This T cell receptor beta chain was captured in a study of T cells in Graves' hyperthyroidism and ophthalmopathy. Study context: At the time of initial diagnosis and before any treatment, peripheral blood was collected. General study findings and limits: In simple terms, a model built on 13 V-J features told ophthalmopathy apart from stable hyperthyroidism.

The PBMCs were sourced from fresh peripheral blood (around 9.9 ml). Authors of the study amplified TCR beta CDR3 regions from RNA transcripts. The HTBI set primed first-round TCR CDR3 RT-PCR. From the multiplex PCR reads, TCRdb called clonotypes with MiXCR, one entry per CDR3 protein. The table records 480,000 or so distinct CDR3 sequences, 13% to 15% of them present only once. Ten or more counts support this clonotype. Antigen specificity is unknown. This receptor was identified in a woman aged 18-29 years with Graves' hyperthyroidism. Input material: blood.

CDR3 bases: TGTGCCAGTCCCCAGGAGATTAACACTGAAGCTTTCTTT. Amino acid sequence: CASPQEINTEAFF. The rearrangement links TRBV2 to TRBJ1-1; D not resolved. The CDR3 has 13 residues. Germline values: CDR1 SNHLY, CDR2 FYNNEI. Deletions cut 9 bases from V and 2 bases from J, with 13 bases between.